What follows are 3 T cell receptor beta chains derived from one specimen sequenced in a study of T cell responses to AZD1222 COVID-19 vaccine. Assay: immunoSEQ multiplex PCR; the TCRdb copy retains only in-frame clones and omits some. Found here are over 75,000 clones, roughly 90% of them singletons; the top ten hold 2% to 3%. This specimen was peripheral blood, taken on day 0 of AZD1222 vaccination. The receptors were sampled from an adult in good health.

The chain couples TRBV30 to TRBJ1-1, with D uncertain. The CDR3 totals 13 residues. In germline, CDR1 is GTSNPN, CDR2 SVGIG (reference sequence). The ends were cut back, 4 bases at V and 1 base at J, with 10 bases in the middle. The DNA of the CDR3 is TGTGCCTGGAAAGGTAGGGAGAACACTGAAGCTTTCTTT. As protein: CAWKGRENTEAFF.

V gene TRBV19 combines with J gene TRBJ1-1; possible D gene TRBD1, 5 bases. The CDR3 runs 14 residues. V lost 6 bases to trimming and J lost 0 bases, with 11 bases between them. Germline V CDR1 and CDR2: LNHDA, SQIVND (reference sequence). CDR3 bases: TGTGCCAGTAGGAAAACAGGCTTGAACACTGAAGCTTTCTTT. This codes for CASRKTGLNTEAFF.

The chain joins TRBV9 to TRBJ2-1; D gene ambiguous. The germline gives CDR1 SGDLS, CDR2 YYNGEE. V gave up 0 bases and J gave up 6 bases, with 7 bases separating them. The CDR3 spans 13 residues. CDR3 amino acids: CASSVGSTNEQFF. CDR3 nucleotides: TGTGCCAGCAGCGTAGGTAGTACCAATGAGCAGTTCTTC.